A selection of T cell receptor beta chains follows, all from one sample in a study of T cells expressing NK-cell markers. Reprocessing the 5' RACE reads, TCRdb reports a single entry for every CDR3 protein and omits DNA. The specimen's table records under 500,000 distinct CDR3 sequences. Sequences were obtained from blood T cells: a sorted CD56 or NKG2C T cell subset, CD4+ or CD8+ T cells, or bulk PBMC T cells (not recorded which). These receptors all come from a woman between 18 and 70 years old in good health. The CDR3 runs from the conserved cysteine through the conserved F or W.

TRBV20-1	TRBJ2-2	CSASGARGQVGELFF
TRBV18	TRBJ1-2	CASSPDLTGGMGYTF
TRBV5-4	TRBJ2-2	CASSPDLASMNTGELFF
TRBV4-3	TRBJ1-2	CASSQDRDDRAYGYTF
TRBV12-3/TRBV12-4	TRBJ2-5	CASSHPGHSPETQYF
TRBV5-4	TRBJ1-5	CASSLGPGGPWGGSNQPQHF
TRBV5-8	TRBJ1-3	CASSPRGTTGNTIYF
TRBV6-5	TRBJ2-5	CASSYSSTGYQETQYF
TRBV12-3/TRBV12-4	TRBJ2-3	CASSSPRGSSTDTQYF
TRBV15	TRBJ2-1	CATSRDEGPSYNEQFF
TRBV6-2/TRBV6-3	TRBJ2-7	CASIGGLSSYEQYF
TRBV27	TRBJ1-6	CAPEVGRGQSSPLHF
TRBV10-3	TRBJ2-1	CAISEDGEERDNEQFF
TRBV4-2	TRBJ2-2	CASRTGPTGELFF
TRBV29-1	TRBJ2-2	CSVESGQANTGELFF
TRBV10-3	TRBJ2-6	CAISETSGANVLTF
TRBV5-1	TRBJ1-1	CASSYPGREAFF
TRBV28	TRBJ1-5	CASSFPNRVRSNQPQHF
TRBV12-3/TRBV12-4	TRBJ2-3	CASSFGRGLSTDTQYF
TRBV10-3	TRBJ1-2	CAISAGQGSGYTF
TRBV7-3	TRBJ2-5	CASSVIIAQKLTGRLKETQYF
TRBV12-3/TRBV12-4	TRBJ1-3	CASRTRHTGTGNTIYF
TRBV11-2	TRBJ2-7	CASSPGTRPYEQYF
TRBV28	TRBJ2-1	CASRWDRVPYNEQFF
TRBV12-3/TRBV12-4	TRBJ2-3	CASSLSRPPPRGTDTQYF
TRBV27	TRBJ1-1	CASSLLWDLMNTEAFF
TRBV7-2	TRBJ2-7	CASSRGTGTYEQYF
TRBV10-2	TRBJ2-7	CASSEPVRDGYEQYF
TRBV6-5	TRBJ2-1	CASSYTTGGDNEQFF
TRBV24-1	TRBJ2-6	CATSEGGVGANVLTF
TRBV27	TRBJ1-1	CASSLFAHRVSGMNTEAFF
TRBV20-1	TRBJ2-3	CSARDRLERNTQYF
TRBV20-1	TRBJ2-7	CSARRDTNYEQYF
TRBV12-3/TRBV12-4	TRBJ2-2	CASTRGANTGELFF
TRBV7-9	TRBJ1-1	CASSLEANTEAFF
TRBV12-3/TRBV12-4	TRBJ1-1	CASSHRDRAKTEAFF
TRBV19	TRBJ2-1	CASSSPVAGGIYNEQFF
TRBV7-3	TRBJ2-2	CASSLMSGIGTGELFF
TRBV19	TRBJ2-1	CASSVTGTSGSNEQFF
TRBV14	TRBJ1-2	CASSQVGPEIYGYTF
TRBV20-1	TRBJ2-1	CSAREDRGGASYNEQFF
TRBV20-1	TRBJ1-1	CSARGGDRGRPTEAFF
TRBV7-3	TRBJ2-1	CASSYHRVNEQFF
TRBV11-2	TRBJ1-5	CASSLDYRGANQPQHF
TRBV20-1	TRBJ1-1	CSARLGGNTEAFF
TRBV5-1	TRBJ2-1	CASSLISGGNEQFF